What follows describes a single TCR beta chain. Its antigen is as yet unknown. The entry originates in a study of T cells in localized non-small cell lung cancer. Study results and caveats: Because researchers sequenced only one region of the tumor, heterogeneity is still possible. The study found T cell clonality highest in uninvolved adjacent lung, above tumor. Higher blood T cell density tracked longer overall survival.

This CDR3 comprises 17 residues. V was trimmed by 4 bases and J by 5 bases, leaving 24 bases between them. Per germline, CDR1 SGHRS and CDR2 YFSETQ. TCRdb keeps only in-frame clones here, not all; method: immunoSEQ multiplex PCR. The repertoire holds roughly 11,000 clones, with approximately 87% as singletons. The source was peripheral blood, collected before any cancer treatment. The receptor was isolated from a male donor at least 60 years old with stage I lung adenocarcinoma. The chain employs TRBV5-1 and TRBJ1-2; perhaps TRBD1 as D (6 bases). CDR3 in DNA: TGCGCCAGCAGCCTCGGTCCCGGGACAAGGGGAGGATATGGCTACACCTTC. Translation: CASSLGPGTRGGYGYTF.